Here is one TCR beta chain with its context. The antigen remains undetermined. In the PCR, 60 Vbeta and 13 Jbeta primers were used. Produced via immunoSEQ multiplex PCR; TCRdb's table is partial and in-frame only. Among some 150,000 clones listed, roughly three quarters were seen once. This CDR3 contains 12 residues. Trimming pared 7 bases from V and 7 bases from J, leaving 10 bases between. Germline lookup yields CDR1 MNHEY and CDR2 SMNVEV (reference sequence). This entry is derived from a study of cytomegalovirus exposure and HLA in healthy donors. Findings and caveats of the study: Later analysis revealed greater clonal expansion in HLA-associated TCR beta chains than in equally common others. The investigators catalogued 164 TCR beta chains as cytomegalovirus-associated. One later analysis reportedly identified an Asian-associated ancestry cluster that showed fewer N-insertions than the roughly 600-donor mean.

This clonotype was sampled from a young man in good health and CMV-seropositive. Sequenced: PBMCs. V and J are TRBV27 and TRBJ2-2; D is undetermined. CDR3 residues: CASNNGGGELFF. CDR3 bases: TGTGCCAGCAACAACGGCGGCGGGGAGCTGTTTTTT.